A single sample is the source of the 7 T cell receptor beta chains below, sequenced in a study of Ad26.COV2.S vaccination and SARS-CoV-2 variants. TCRdb keeps only in-frame clones here, not all; method: immunoSEQ multiplex PCR. The data show some 450,000 clones, roughly 88% seen once. As for treatment: approximately 18 received Ad26.COV2.S at low or high dose, single or two shots; 5 received placebo; per-sample allocation not given. The samples date from day 63 after the first vaccine or placebo injection. The sample here was peripheral blood, taken in a trial of Ad26.COV2.S vaccine versus placebo. These receptors all come from a person aged 18-65 years who received the Ad26.COV2.S COVID-19 vaccine or a placebo.

In nucleotides, the CDR3 is TGTGCCAGCAGCGTAGGGCACCTTGTCAATGAGCAGTTCTTC. This sequence encodes CASSVGHLVNEQFF. The chain is built from TRBV9 and TRBJ2-1; the D is unclear. Trimming left V 0 bases short and J 6 bases short, with 10 bases between. This CDR3 region has 14 residues. CDR1 and CDR2 from the germline V gene are SGDLS and YYNGEE.

The chain joins TRBV10-3 to TRBJ2-5, with D perhaps assigned TRBD1 or TRBD2 (5 bases each). The CDR3 contains 11 residues. The V gene lost 4 bases and the J gene lost 9 bases, with 9 bases spanning the gap. Per germline, CDR1 ENHRY and CDR2 SYGVKD. The CDR3 spells CAISAGRSQYF. As DNA, the CDR3 is TGTGCCATCAGTGCGGGACGCTCCCAGTACTTC.

Comments on this clone: Other DNA sequences in the same sample also yield this CDR3. The chain employs TRBV5-1 and TRBJ1-3; D call uncertain. This CDR3 has 14 residues. Germline CDR1 and CDR2: SGHRS and YFSETQ. Trimming took off 0 bases at V and 2 bases at J, with 6 bases between the two ends. Here the CDR3 DNA reads TGCGCCAGCAGCTTGGGGGCGGCTGGAAACACCATATATTTT. Its translation: CASSLGAAGNTIYF.

The chain couples TRBV11-2 to TRBJ2-7, with 7 bases lining up with TRBD2. CDR3 size: 16 residues. J lost 6 bases, V lost 2 bases, and 13 bases had no gene match. From germline, CDR1 is SGHAT and CDR2 FQNNGV. CDR3 amino acids: CASSLNWEGRDREQYF. The DNA for the CDR3 is TGTGCCAGCAGCTTAAACTGGGAGGGCCGTGATCGCGAGCAGTACTTC.

In this sample, this clone turned up once. The chain is built from TRBV6-5 and TRBJ2-3; tentatively, D is TRBD2 (6 bases). The CDR3 covers 14 residues. V lost 4 bases, J lost 0 bases, and 8 bases lay in between. Germline CDR1 MNHEY, CDR2 SVGAGI. The CDR3 is CASSFRESTDTQYF. The CDR3 coding sequence is TGTGCCAGCAGTTTCCGGGAGAGCACAGATACGCAGTATTTT.

This rearrangement joins TRBV7-6 to TRBJ2-2; 8 bases match TRBD2. The J segment lost 1 base and the V segment lost 2 bases, leaving 3 bases of the junction unmatched. The germline CDR1 and CDR2 sequences are SGHVS and FNYEAQ. The CDR3 spans 16 residues. The CDR3: CASSLPSGRNTGELFF. Written as DNA, the CDR3 is TGTGCCAGCAGCTTACCGAGCGGGAGGAACACCGGGGAGCTGTTTTTT.

The V gene is TRBV5-5, the J gene TRBJ1-1; 7 bases are a match to TRBD1. After removal of 0 bases from V and 0 bases from J, the junction contained 8 bases not matched to a gene. The CDR3 runs 17 residues. Germline CDR1 is SGHKS and CDR2 is YYEKEE (reference sequence). In DNA form, the CDR3 reads TGTGCCAGCAGCTTGGAAGGACTAGGGGGCGTGAACACTGAAGCTTTCTTT. Its translation is CASSLEGLGGVNTEAFF.